These 25 T cell receptor beta chains were all obtained from the same sample, sequenced in a study of blood T cell repertoires in COVID-19. Sequencing was performed with immunoSEQ multiplex PCR; in TCRdb, only in-frame clones are kept and a portion is missing. The table includes 100,000 to 150,000 clones, 65% to 90% detected once. The sample consisted of peripheral blood. The receptors were gathered from an older man with active or convalescent COVID-19.

V usage is TRBV29-1 and J usage is TRBJ1-1; 8 positions match TRBD1. V lost 4 bases, J lost 2 bases, and 3 bases stayed unmatched. The CDR3 extends over 13 amino acids. Germline CDR1 reads SQVTM; CDR2 reads ANQGSEA. The CDR3 region has the DNA TGCAGCGTTGCCGACAGGGGTAACACTGAAGCTTTCTTT. Residues: CSVADRGNTEAFF.

The chain combines TRBV11-2 with TRBJ2-1; 7 bases fit TRBD2. The CDR3 extends over 14 amino acids. V shed 3 bases, J shed 4 bases, and the junction held 3 bases outside the gene matches. CDR1 and CDR2 (germline): SGHAT, FQNNGV. CDR3 in DNA: TGTGCCAGCAGCTTTAACGGGAGGTACAATGAGCAGTTCTTC. Translating gives CASSFNGRYNEQFF.

This clone was found once. The chain is built from TRBV11-1 and TRBJ2-1; the match to TRBD1 covers 7 bases. Germline V gene lookup returns CDR1 SGHAT and CDR2 FQDESV (reference sequence). The junction had 15 bases not matched to a gene; V was cut back by 5 bases and J by 8 bases. The CDR3 runs to 16 residues. In nucleotides, the CDR3 is TGTGCCAGCAGCCCCCGGCGGACAGGTTTGCAATATGAGCAGTTCTTC. It translates to CASSPRRTGLQYEQFF.

This chain connects TRBV23-1 to TRBJ2-2; D is perhaps TRBD1 (5 bases). TRBV23-1 is reported as an ORF; its role is uncertain. CDR3 size: 16 residues. Deletions cut 1 base from V and 1 base from J, with 10 bases between. CDR3 sequence reads: CASSQFSGQNTGELFF. CDR3 nucleotides: TGCGCCAGCAGTCAATTTTCAGGACAGAACACCGGGGAGCTGTTTTTT.

This clone was found a few times. The chain couples TRBV19 to TRBJ2-3; perhaps TRBD1 as D (5 bases). The germline V gene has CDR1 LNHDA and CDR2 SQIVND (reference sequence). The V end lost 5 bases, the J end lost 6 bases, and 18 bases lay between the germline ends. CDR3 length equals 15 residues. The CDR3 protein is CASSSSGWIPDTQYF. DNA for the CDR3: TGTGCCAGTAGTTCGTCAGGGTGGATCCCGGATACGCAGTATTTT. Variable domain in full (rest from reference TRBV19 and TRBJ2-3): DGGITQSPKYLFRKEGQNVTLSCEQNLNHDAMYWYRQDPGQGLRLIYYSQIVNDFQKGDIAEGYSVSREKKESFPLTVTSAQKNPTAFYLCASSSSGWIPDTQYFGPGTRLTVL.

The V and J genes are TRBV30 and TRBJ2-7; 14 bases fit TRBD2. Germline lookup yields CDR1 GTSNPN and CDR2 SVGIG (reference sequence). The CDR3 has 15 residues. Trimming removed 2 bases from V and 6 bases from J; junction bases left unmatched: 6. CDR3 bases: TGTGCCTGGAGTCCGGGGACTAGCGGGAGCGGCGAGCAGTACTTC. It codes for CAWSPGTSGSGEQYF.

V gene TRBV6-6 combines with J gene TRBJ2-7; the D gene is possibly TRBD1 (6 bases). The V gene lost 0 bases and the J gene lost 6 bases, with 9 bases spanning the gap. CDR1 is MNHNY, CDR2 SVGAGI, per germline (reference sequence). The CDR3 has 13 amino acids. Here the CDR3 DNA reads TGTGCCAGCAGTTACTCGAACAGGGTCGAGCAGTACTTC. It specifies CASSYSNRVEQYF.

The sample holds one count of this clone. The chain couples TRBV6-2 or TRBV6-3 to TRBJ1-2; 8 bases align to TRBD1. The CDR3 totals 17 residues. V trimming: 0 bases; J trimming: 6 bases; junction bases outside the gene matches: 12. Germline V lookup: CDR1 MNHEY, CDR2 SVGEGT. The CDR3 loop is CASSYSQTGALWDGYTF. The CDR3 DNA sequence: TGTGCCAGCAGTTACTCCCAGACAGGGGCCCTTTGGGATGGCTACACCTTC.

This clone was detected only once. CDR3 coding DNA: TGTGCCAGCAGCACCAGACAGGGGGCGGGGGAGACCCAGTACTTC. Protein sequence: CASSTRQGAGETQYF. This chain connects TRBV7-2 to TRBJ2-5, with TRBD1 matching over 10 bases. V gave up 5 bases and J gave up 5 bases; unmatched junction bases: 8. The CDR3 loop spans 15 amino acids. The germline V gene encodes CDR1 SGHTA and CDR2 FQGNSA.

This clone occurred once. J is TRBJ2-1 and V is TRBV6-2 or TRBV6-3; no firm D call. The ends were cut back, 5 bases at V and 7 bases at J, with 9 bases in the middle. The germline V gene encodes CDR1 MNHEY and CDR2 SVGEGT. This CDR3 comprises 12 residues. In DNA, the CDR3 is TGTGCCAGCAGTGCCGTGCGGAATGAGCAGTTCTTC. Encoded protein: CASSAVRNEQFF.

The V gene is TRBV15, the J gene TRBJ2-1, with D tentatively TRBD1 (8 bases). The V gene's germline CDR1 is LNHNV and CDR2 YYDKDF (reference sequence). CDR3 length equals 15 residues. Trimming removed 3 bases from V and 3 bases from J, with 12 bases in between. CDR3 coding DNA: TGTGCCACCAGCAGTAACAGGGGGGGCTACAATGAGCAGTTCTTC. Encoded protein: CATSSNRGGYNEQFF.

The table lists this clone with many counts. The chain has TRBV5-1 and TRBJ2-3; 9 nucleotides agree with TRBD2. Per the germline V gene, CDR1 is SGHRS and CDR2 is YFSETQ. The CDR3 has 15 amino acids. After removal of 4 bases from V and 10 bases from J, the junction contained 13 bases not matched to a gene. This CDR3 reads CASSPLGRGGAAQYF. The CDR3 nucleotides are TGCGCCAGCAGCCCACTAGGGCGGGGGGGCGCGGCGCAGTATTTT. The complete variable domain, with remaining parts taken from reference TRBV5-1 and TRBJ2-3, reads KAGVTQTPRYLIKTRGQQVTLSCSPISGHRSVSWYQQTPGQGLQFLFEYFSETQRNKGNFPGRFSGRQFSNSRSEMNVSTLELGDSALYLCASSPLGRGGAAQYFGPGTRLTVL.

This chain links TRBV27 with TRBJ1-2; 8 nucleotides match TRBD1. The length of the CDR3 is 14 residues. CDR1 is MNHEY and CDR2 is SMNVEV in the germline V gene (reference sequence). Trimming cost V 2 bases and J 8 bases; bases outside gene matches: 7. The CDR3: CASSLDRTGRGYTF. In DNA, the CDR3 is TGTGCCAGCAGTTTAGATCGGACAGGGAGGGGCTACACCTTC.

The chain employs TRBV7-9 and TRBJ2-1; tentatively, D is TRBD2 (5 bases). The CDR3 contains 14 residues. With 1 base removed from V and 6 bases from J, the gap between germline ends came to 10 bases. Per germline, CDR1 SEHNR and CDR2 FQNEAQ (reference sequence). The CDR3 region is CASSLDTGFNEQFF. CDR3 DNA: TGTGCCAGCAGCTTAGATACGGGATTCAATGAGCAGTTCTTC.

This clone was counted between two and nine times. The J gene is TRBJ1-3, the V gene TRBV7-9, with D possibly TRBD1 on 5 matching bases. The CDR3 covers 16 residues. Germline V CDR1 and CDR2: SEHNR, FQNEAQ (reference sequence). The V end lost 4 bases, the J end lost 1 base, and 14 bases lay between the germline ends. CDR3 in amino acids: CASSSNLQESGNTIYF. As DNA, the CDR3 is TGTGCCAGCAGCTCAAACCTACAGGAGTCTGGAAACACCATATATTTT.

The genes are TRBV18 and TRBJ1-4, with 9 bases aligning to TRBD1. V lost 3 bases and J lost 3; bases outside the gene matches: 8. This CDR3 has 17 residues. The germline CDR1 and CDR2 sequences are KGHSH and LQKENI. The chain's CDR3 is CASSPTQGASANEKLFF. CDR3 DNA sequence: TGTGCCAGCTCACCCACACAGGGGGCCTCAGCTAATGAAAAACTGTTTTTT.

This chain uses TRBV5-1 with TRBJ1-2; D may be TRBD1 (5 bases). Germline V lookup: CDR1 SGHRS, CDR2 YFSETQ. CDR3 length equals 14 residues. The germline V and J ends were trimmed by 5 bases and 0 bases, with 11 bases remaining between them. As DNA, the CDR3 is TGCGCCAGCAGTTACGACAGACCTAACTATGGCTACACCTTC. Amino acid sequence: CASSYDRPNYGYTF.

The rearrangement uses TRBV7-6 and TRBJ2-5; 8 positions match TRBD2. The CDR3 is made up of 15 amino acids. V lost 0 bases, J lost 4 bases, and 4 bases stayed unmatched. Germline lookup yields CDR1 SGHVS and CDR2 FNYEAQ. As DNA, the CDR3 is TGTGCCAGCAGCTTAGCGATGAGCGGGAGAGAGACCCAGTACTTC. Its protein product is CASSLAMSGRETQYF.

This sequence joins TRBV30 and TRBJ1-3, with D perhaps TRBD1 (5 bases). The CDR3 runs 12 residues. The germline V and J ends were trimmed by 4 bases and 2 bases, with 6 bases remaining between them. Germline CDR1 is GTSNPN and CDR2 is SVGIG (reference sequence). CDR3 amino acids: CAWTGTGNTIYF. CDR3 in DNA: TGTGCCTGGACAGGGACTGGAAACACCATATATTTT.

This sequence joins TRBV10-3 and TRBJ2-7, with D possibly TRBD2 on 6 matching bases. Germline V gene sequence: CDR1 ENHRY, CDR2 SYGVKD. With 2 bases removed from V and 2 bases from J, the gap between germline ends came to 13 bases. This CDR3 region has 15 residues. The CDR3 is CAISEVRASAYEQYF. For the CDR3, the DNA is TGTGCCATCAGTGAGGTTCGGGCTAGCGCCTACGAGCAGTACTTC.

This clone came up a few times. This sequence joins TRBV2 and TRBJ2-2; TRBD1 matches 7 bases. The V and J ends lost 6 bases and 5 bases, in that order; junction bases with no gene match: 3. CDR3 length equals 13 residues. From germline, CDR1 is SNHLY and CDR2 FYNNEI. DNA for the CDR3: TGTGCCAGCAGCACGGACAGGACCGGGGAGCTGTTTTTT. It yields the protein CASSTDRTGELFF.

The rearrangement links TRBV2 to TRBJ1-6; the match to TRBD1 covers 7 bases. The CDR3 extends over 13 amino acids. CDR1 SNHLY and CDR2 FYNNEI come from the germline V gene. The junction had 4 bases not matched to a gene; V was cut back by 8 bases and J by 6 bases. The CDR3 here is CASVRDSNSPLHF. Written as DNA, the CDR3 is TGTGCCAGCGTAAGGGACAGTAATTCACCCCTCCACTTT.

The CDR3 sequence is CASSLSGRSETQYF. The CDR3 DNA follows: TGCGCCAGCAGCCTTAGCGGGAGGAGTGAGACCCAGTACTTC. The chain employs TRBV5-1 and TRBJ2-5; 10 bases align to TRBD2. Germline V gene lookup returns CDR1 SGHRS and CDR2 YFSETQ. With V trimmed by 4 bases and J by 5 bases, 5 bases remained unmatched. The CDR3 runs to 14 residues.

With respect to this clone: Compared with germline, one end of the junction differs, possibly owing to a read error. The gene calls are TRBV6-1 and TRBJ1-6; D possibly corresponds to TRBD1 (6 bases). CDR1 and CDR2 from the germline V gene are MNHNS and SASEGT. The CDR3 runs to 15 residues. CDR3 region: CASSRLPQGNAPFHF. In DNA form, the CDR3 reads TGTGCCAGCAGCCGCCTTCCTCAGGGGAACGCACCCTTCCACTTT.

The rearrangement joins TRBV4-2 to TRBJ2-1, with 8 bases lining up with TRBD1. J gave up 9 bases and V 4 bases, and 5 bases lay outside the gene matches. Germline V gene lookup returns CDR1 LGHNA and CDR2 YNFKEQ. CDR3 length equals 13 residues. The CDR3 sequence is CASSPGGPVEQFF. CDR3 DNA: TGTGCCAGCAGCCCAGGGGGCCCCGTTGAGCAGTTCTTC.